These 31 T cell receptor beta chains share one sample of origin, sequenced in a study of T cells in Graves' hyperthyroidism and ophthalmopathy. The source material, RNA transcripts, was used to amplify TCR beta CDR3 regions. A first-round RT-PCR of the TCR CDR3 used the HTBI primer set. MiXCR, applied by TCRdb to the multiplex PCR reads, yields one record per CDR3 protein. The sample consists of about 180,000 distinct CDR3 sequences, over 15% of them appearing once. Material for sequencing was blood. The receptors stem from a woman aged 50 to 60 with Graves' hyperthyroidism.

V and J are TRBV11-2 and TRBJ2-3; D uncertain. The CDR3 is 16 residues long. The V end lost 4 bases, the J end lost 0 bases, and 14 bases lay between the germline ends. CDR1 is SGHAT and CDR2 is FQNNGV in the germline V gene. CDR3 residues: CASSSPTYTSTDTQYF. CDR3 bases: TGTGCCAGCAGCTCTCCGACATATACTAGCACAGATACGCAGTATTTT.

This clonotype was counted ten times or more. The chain employs TRBV5-1 and TRBJ2-5; weak D call: TRBD2 (6 bases). The germline V gene has CDR1 SGHRS and CDR2 YFSETQ. V gave up 6 bases and J gave up 1 base, with 10 bases separating them. The CDR3 is 13 residues long. DNA of the CDR3: TGCGCCAGCAAGGGCGGGATCCAAGAGACCCAGTACTTC. Translated, it gives CASKGGIQETQYF. Filled out from reference TRBV5-1 and TRBJ2-5, the complete variable domain reads KAGVTQTPRYLIKTRGQQVTLSCSPISGHRSVSWYQQTPGQGLQFLFEYFSETQRNKGNFPGRFSGRQFSNSRSEMNVSTLELGDSALYLCASKGGIQETQYFGPGTRLLVL.

This rearrangement joins TRBV13 to TRBJ1-1; D is ambiguous. The CDR3 totals 12 residues. Germline CDR1 and CDR2: PRHDT and FYEKMQ (reference sequence). V was pared by 4 bases and J by 7 bases, with 10 bases between. For the CDR3, the DNA is TGTGCCAGCAGCTCGCCTTTTGGTGAAGCTTTCTTT. Translation: CASSSPFGEAFF.

This clonotype was detected ten times or more. V gene TRBV12-3 or TRBV12-4 combines with J gene TRBJ1-1, with 7 bases aligning to TRBD1. With 6 bases clipped from V and 1 base from J, the junction kept 11 bases outside the gene matches. CDR3 length: 16 residues. CDR3 nucleotides: TGTGCCAGCAGATCGGACAGGCCTCCGGGGAACACTGAAGCTTTCTTT. Protein: CASRSDRPPGNTEAFF.

The chain combines TRBV4-3 with TRBJ1-6, with no clear D. The CDR3 runs to 14 residues. Trimming cost V 0 bases and J 7 bases, with 7 bases left between them. The germline gives CDR1 LGHNA, CDR2 YSLEER. The CDR3 DNA reads TGCGCCAGCAGCCAAGAAAACAGAAATTCACCCCTCCACTTT. This translates into CASSQENRNSPLHF.

The chain has TRBV10-3 and TRBJ2-3; TRBD1 agrees at 12 bases. The CDR3 is 17 amino acids. CDR1 is ENHRY and CDR2 is SYGVKD in the germline V gene. V lost 10 bases and J lost 1; bases outside the gene matches: 12. CDR3 sequence reads: CASSGTGGLGRTDTQYF. DNA of the CDR3: TGTGCCAGCTCCGGGACAGGGGGCTTGGGGCGCACAGATACGCAGTATTTT.

This sequence joins TRBV7-9 and TRBJ2-7, with D tentatively TRBD1 (5 bases). The CDR3 length is 15 residues. Germline V gives CDR1 SEHNR, CDR2 FQNEAQ (reference sequence). The ends were cut back, 5 bases at V and 7 bases at J, with 21 bases in the middle. The CDR3 region is CASSPSGAQNQEQYF. CDR3 bases: TGTGCCAGCAGCCCATCTGGGGCTCAGAACCAAGAGCAGTACTTC. Together with reference TRBV7-9 and TRBJ2-7, the CDR3 gives the full variable domain: DTGVSQNPRHKITKRGQNVTFRCDPISEHNRLYWYRQTLGQGPEFLTYFQNEAQLEKSRLLSDRFSAERPKGSFSTLEIQRTEQGDSAMYLCASSPSGAQNQEQYFGPGTRLTVT.

This clonotype was recorded many times. The chain joins TRBV6-2 or TRBV6-3 to TRBJ1-5; possible D gene TRBD1, 5 bases. CDR3 size: 14 residues. V shed 6 bases and J shed 4 bases, with 13 bases lying between them. Looked up from germline, CDR1 is MNHEY and CDR2 is SVGEGT. This chain's CDR3 is CASSRDGVNQPQHF. In DNA form, the CDR3 reads TGTGCCAGCAGCCGGGACGGAGTTAATCAGCCCCAGCATTTT.

This clonotype was counted many times. The CDR3 nucleotides are TGTGCCAGCAGTTTAGAAATAGGGTCCGAGCAGTACTTC. Its translation: CASSLEIGSEQYF. V is TRBV12-3 or TRBV12-4 and J is TRBJ2-7, with D hard to call. The V gene lost 1 base and the J gene lost 6 bases, with 10 bases spanning the gap. This CDR3 is built from 13 residues.

This clonotype was detected ten times or more. The chain recombines TRBV28 with TRBJ1-1, with 12 bases aligning to TRBD1. This CDR3 is built from 19 residues. The germline V gene has CDR1 MDHEN and CDR2 SYDVKM. The V and J ends lost 8 bases and 0 bases, in that order; junction bases with no gene match: 16. The chain's CDR3 is CASGSGTGGLRGVNTEAFF. The CDR3 DNA is TGTGCCAGCGGATCCGGGACAGGGGGCCTGAGGGGGGTGAACACTGAAGCTTTCTTT.

V is TRBV6-1 and J is TRBJ2-5, with 10 bases aligning to TRBD2. This CDR3 region has 15 residues. Germline V gene lookup returns CDR1 MNHNS and CDR2 SASEGT. V was pared by 7 bases and J by 1 base, with 6 bases of the junction left unmatched. The CDR3 loop is CASTQSGGAQETQYF. For the CDR3, the DNA is TGTGCCAGCACACAGAGCGGGGGGGCCCAAGAGACCCAGTACTTC.

This chain connects TRBV12-3 or TRBV12-4 to TRBJ2-1; 8 bases line up with TRBD2. The CDR3 is 14 residues long. With 11 bases clipped from V and 0 bases from J, the junction kept 6 bases outside the gene matches. The CDR3 loop reads CAAGGGGSYNEQFF. In DNA, the CDR3 is TGTGCCGCGGGGGGCGGGGGCTCCTACAATGAGCAGTTCTTC.

The chain links TRBV18 to TRBJ2-1; TRBD1 aligns across 9 bases. The CDR3 has 15 residues. CDR1 and CDR2 from the germline V gene are KGHSH and LQKENI. The trim removed 3 bases at V and 2 bases at J, leaving 2 bases unmatched. CDR3 protein: CASSPWTGAYNEQFF. The CDR3 nucleotides read TGTGCCAGCTCACCTTGGACAGGGGCCTACAATGAGCAGTTCTTC.

This clonotype was counted ten times or more. The chain couples TRBV11-3 to TRBJ2-2; 11 nucleotides align to TRBD1. There are 15 residues in the CDR3. V dropped 5 bases and J dropped 7; count of bases not matched to a gene: 6. The germline CDR1 and CDR2 sequences are SGHNT and YENEEA. CDR3 amino acids: CASSHGQGANGELFF. CDR3 in DNA: TGTGCCAGCAGCCACGGACAGGGGGCGAACGGGGAGCTGTTTTTT.

This clonotype was counted ten times or more. The rearrangement joins TRBV7-2 to TRBJ1-4; D might be TRBD1 (6 bases). Trimming took 5 bases from V and 0 from J, leaving 10 bases between them. The CDR3 consists of 15 residues. Germline V gene data show CDR1 as SGHTA and CDR2 as FQGNSA. The CDR3 spells CASSRGQTTNEKLFF. CDR3 in DNA: TGTGCCAGCAGCCGTGGACAGACAACTAATGAAAAACTGTTTTTT.

This clonotype was detected ten times or more. V and J are TRBV5-1 and TRBJ1-1; the D gene is possibly TRBD1 (5 bases). Trimming cost V 5 bases and J 5 bases, with 22 bases left between them. Germline V gene sequence: CDR1 SGHRS, CDR2 YFSETQ. This CDR3 spans 16 amino acids. CDR3 in DNA: TGCGCCAGCAGTCAAACCCCTAGGGGTGGGGGAACTGAAGCTTTCTTT. It yields the protein CASSQTPRGGGTEAFF.

This clonotype was counted at least ten times. The chain carries TRBV7-9 and TRBJ2-7; 7 bases agree with TRBD1. V shed 4 bases and J 3 bases; nucleotides not matched to a gene: 3. The germline V gene encodes CDR1 SEHNR and CDR2 FQNEAQ (reference sequence). The CDR3 is made up of 13 amino acids. CDR3 sequence reads: CASSSPGGYEQYF. CDR3 DNA sequence: TGTGCCAGCAGCTCCCCAGGGGGCTACGAGCAGTACTTC.

This clonotype occurred many times. The J gene is TRBJ2-5, the V gene TRBV3-1; the match to TRBD2 covers 12 bases. V shed 1 base, J shed 4 bases, and the junction held 1 base outside the gene matches. Germline V gene sequence: CDR1 LGHDT, CDR2 YNNKEL (reference sequence). The CDR3 sequence is 15 residues long. In nucleotides, the CDR3 is TGTGCCAGCAGCCAAGCTAGCGGGGGGGCAGAGACCCAGTACTTC. It codes for CASSQASGGAETQYF.

This clonotype has a handful of counts. The chain couples TRBV20-1 to TRBJ1-2; TRBD1 agrees at 7 bases. Per the germline V gene, CDR1 is DFQATT and CDR2 is SNEGSKA (reference sequence). The CDR3 spans 13 residues. Losses at the gene ends were 1 base for V and 6 bases for J; bases not matched to a gene: 5. CDR3 region: CSARGQGDDGYTF. The CDR3 nucleotides read TGCAGTGCTAGAGGACAGGGCGATGATGGCTACACCTTC.

This clonotype occurred a few times. A much larger clone differs by one base, so this may be a read error. The rearrangement joins TRBV7-9 to TRBJ1-2; no reliable D call. Per the germline V gene, CDR1 is SEHNR and CDR2 is FQNEAQ (reference sequence). Deletions cut 4 bases from V and 0 bases from J, with 15 bases between. This CDR3 contains 16 residues. CDR3 in DNA: TGTGCCAGCAGCTCCCAAGCCGGGCTTTCTAACTATGGCTACACCTTC. This translates into CASSSQAGLSNYGYTF.

This clonotype was picked up many times. The chain employs TRBV7-2 and TRBJ2-2, with D perhaps being TRBD1 or TRBD2 (5 bases each). In germline, CDR1 is SGHTA, CDR2 FQGNSA. CDR3 length: 15 residues. Trimming left V 2 bases short and J 4 bases short, with 11 bases between. CDR3 protein: CASSLYQGVTGELFF. The CDR3 DNA follows: TGTGCCAGCAGCTTATATCAGGGAGTCACCGGGGAGCTGTTTTTT. The entire variable domain, with the rest obtained from reference TRBV7-2 and TRBJ2-2, is as follows: GAGVSQSPSNKVTEKGKDVELRCDPISGHTALYWYRQSLGQGLEFLIYFQGNSAPDKSGLPSDRFSAERTGGSVSTLTIQRTQQEDSAVYLCASSLYQGVTGELFFGEGSRLTVL.

The rearrangement links TRBV3-1 to TRBJ2-3; TRBD2 is a possible D gene (6 bases). CDR1 is LGHDT and CDR2 is YNNKEL in the germline V gene (reference sequence). V dropped 1 base and J dropped 9 bases, with 14 bases sitting between them. The length of the CDR3 is 14 residues. CDR3: CASSQAGEVVTQYF. CDR3 sequence (DNA): TGTGCCAGCAGCCAAGCGGGAGAAGTGGTAACGCAGTATTTT.

The chain is built from TRBV5-4 and TRBJ1-2; TRBD1 aligns across 7 bases. CDR1 SGHNT and CDR2 YYREEE come from the germline V gene (reference sequence). Germline trimming cut 4 bases from V and 2 bases from J; bases unmatched to any gene: 2. This CDR3 comprises 13 residues. The CDR3 bases are TGTGCCAGCAGCCCCAGGGGGAACTATGGCTACACCTTC. Protein: CASSPRGNYGYTF.

This clonotype has just one count. The gene calls are TRBV5-6 and TRBJ2-5; D is possibly TRBD2 (5 bases). There are 12 residues in the CDR3. V lost 7 bases, J lost 6 bases, and 13 bases lay in between. CDR1 and CDR2 from the germline V gene are SGHDT and YYEEEE. CDR3 amino acids: CASRASRQTQYF. CDR3 DNA: TGTGCCAGCCGGGCTAGCAGGCAGACCCAGTACTTC.

This clonotype was seen at least ten times. This chain links TRBV9 with TRBJ2-2; no clear D gene. This CDR3 is 12 amino acids long. Germline V CDR1 and CDR2: SGDLS, YYNGEE. V was clipped by 0 bases and J by 7 bases, with 4 bases between them. The CDR3 loop reads CASSVVGGELFF. The CDR3 region has the DNA TGTGCCAGCAGCGTAGTTGGCGGGGAGCTGTTTTTT.

CDR3 nucleotide sequence: TGTGCCAGCAGTTTAAACGGAGACACTGAAGCTTTCTTT. Translation: CASSLNGDTEAFF. V gene TRBV12-3 or TRBV12-4 combines with J gene TRBJ1-1; D gene ambiguous. Trimming took off 2 bases at V and 3 bases at J, with 7 bases between the two ends. The CDR3 runs 13 residues.

This clonotype has a handful of counts. This chain links TRBV7-3 with TRBJ2-1; D remains ambiguous. The CDR3 length is 15 residues. Per the germline V gene, CDR1 is SGHTA and CDR2 is FQGTGA. Trimming cost V 1 base and J 0 bases, with 7 bases left between them. As DNA, the CDR3 is TGTGCCAGCAGCTTAATGTCAGGCTCCTACAATGAGCAGTTCTTC. Protein: CASSLMSGSYNEQFF. Full variable domain (rest looked up from reference TRBV7-3 and TRBJ2-1): GAGVSQTPSNKVTEKGKYVELRCDPISGHTALYWYRQSLGQGPEFLIYFQGTGAADDSGLPNDRFFAVRPEGSVSTLKIQRTERGDSAVYLCASSLMSGSYNEQFFGPGTRLTVL.

This clonotype was detected many times. The V gene is TRBV25-1, the J gene TRBJ1-1; D might be TRBD1 (6 bases). In germline, CDR1 is MGHDK, CDR2 SYGVNS. The length of the CDR3 is 15 residues. V gave up 4 bases and J gave up 1 base, with 13 bases separating them. As DNA, the CDR3 is TGTGCCAGCAGTGCCTACAGGGAGTGGAACACTGAAGCTTTCTTT. Its translation is CASSAYREWNTEAFF.

This clonotype was counted at least ten times. The rearrangement joins TRBV4-1 to TRBJ2-7; TRBD2 aligns across 8 bases. The CDR3 consists of 15 residues. Unmatched junction bases numbered 4, after V lost 0 bases and J lost 3 bases. Germline V gene sequence: CDR1 MGHRA, CDR2 YSYEKL. The CDR3 sequence is CASSQDRGGNYEQYF. The CDR3 coding sequence is TGCGCCAGCAGCCAAGATCGGGGGGGCAACTACGAGCAGTACTTC.

This clonotype was detected only once. The J gene is TRBJ1-6, the V gene TRBV7-9, with D uncertain. V was shortened by 5 bases and J by 0 bases, with 14 bases between the two germline ends. CDR1 and CDR2 from the germline V gene are SEHNR and FQNEAQ (reference sequence). The CDR3 spans 17 residues. The CDR3 DNA sequence: TGTGCCAGCAGCCAAGAAACAAGAAACTCCTATAATTCACCCCTCCACTTT. The encoded protein is CASSQETRNSYNSPLHF.

This clonotype was counted ten times or more. The rearrangement uses TRBV20-1 and TRBJ2-7; 12 bases are shared with TRBD2. Germline-derived CDR1 and CDR2 are DFQATT and SNEGSKA (reference sequence). The CDR3 extends over 16 amino acids. Germline trimming cut 3 bases from V and 0 bases from J; bases unmatched to any gene: 6. CDR3 sequence reads: CSARDLTSGSSYEQYF. Written as DNA, the CDR3 is TGCAGTGCTAGGGATCTGACTAGCGGGAGCTCCTACGAGCAGTACTTC.